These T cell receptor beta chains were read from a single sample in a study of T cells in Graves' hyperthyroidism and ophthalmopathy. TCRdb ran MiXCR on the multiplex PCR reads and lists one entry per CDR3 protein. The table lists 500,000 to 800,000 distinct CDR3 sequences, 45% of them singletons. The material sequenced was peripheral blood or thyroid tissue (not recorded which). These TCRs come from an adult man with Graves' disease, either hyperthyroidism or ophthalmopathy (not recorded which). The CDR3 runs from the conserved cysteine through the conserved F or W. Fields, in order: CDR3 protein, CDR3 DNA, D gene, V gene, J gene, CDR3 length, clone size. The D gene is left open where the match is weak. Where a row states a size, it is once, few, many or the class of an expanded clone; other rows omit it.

cdr3_aa: CASSLDSLMNTEAFF
cdr3_nt: TGTGCCAGCAGCTTGGACAGCCTCATGAACACTGAAGCTTTCTTT
d_call: NA
v_call: TRBV5-5
j_call: TRBJ1-1
cdr3_length: 15
clone_size: NA

cdr3_aa: CASSFGGNGHEKLFF
cdr3_nt: TGCGCCAGCAGCTTTGGGGGGAACGGACATGAAAAACTGTTTTTT
d_call: NA
v_call: TRBV5-1
j_call: TRBJ1-4
cdr3_length: 15
clone_size: few

cdr3_aa: CASSPETGMYQETQYF
cdr3_nt: TGCGCCAGCAGCCCAGAGACAGGAATGTACCAAGAGACCCAGTACTTC
d_call: NA
v_call: TRBV7-9
j_call: TRBJ2-5
cdr3_length: 16
clone_size: NA

cdr3_aa: CASSGTGSTNEELFF
cdr3_nt: TGTGCCAGCAGCGGTACAGGGTCTACTAATGAAGAACTGTTTTTT
d_call: NA
v_call: TRBV9
j_call: TRBJ1-4
cdr3_length: 15
clone_size: NA

cdr3_aa: CASSENADGYTF
cdr3_nt: TGTGCCAGCAGTGAAAATGCAGATGGCTACACCTTC
d_call: NA
v_call: TRBV2
j_call: TRBJ1-2
cdr3_length: 12
clone_size: NA

cdr3_aa: CASSRTGTRPNQPQHF
cdr3_nt: TGTGCCAGTAGTCGCACAGGGACCCGTCCCAATCAGCCCCAGCATTTT
d_call: NA
v_call: TRBV19
j_call: TRBJ1-5
cdr3_length: 16
clone_size: few

cdr3_aa: CASPTRGINQPQHF
cdr3_nt: TGTGCCAGCCCTACTCGGGGAATCAATCAGCCCCAGCATTTT
d_call: NA
v_call: TRBV7-4
j_call: TRBJ1-5
cdr3_length: 14
clone_size: many

cdr3_aa: CSVEGTGVDSPLHF
cdr3_nt: TGCAGCGTTGAAGGGACAGGGGTCGATTCACCCCTCCACTTT
d_call: TRBD1
v_call: TRBV29-1
j_call: TRBJ1-6
cdr3_length: 14
clone_size: NA

cdr3_aa: CASSQVALGQGQETQYF
cdr3_nt: TGCGCCAGCAGCCAAGTGGCTCTGGGACAGGGCCAAGAGACCCAGTACTTC
d_call: TRBD1
v_call: TRBV7-2
j_call: TRBJ2-5
cdr3_length: 17
clone_size: few

cdr3_aa: CASSQVGTAYGYTF
cdr3_nt: TGTGCCAGCAGCCAAGTGGGCACCGCCTATGGCTACACCTTC
d_call: NA
v_call: TRBV5-5
j_call: TRBJ1-2
cdr3_length: 14
clone_size: NA

cdr3_aa: CSASDSWVGYTF
cdr3_nt: TGCAGTGCTAGTGACAGCTGGGTTGGCTACACCTTC
d_call: NA
v_call: TRBV20-1
j_call: TRBJ1-2
cdr3_length: 12
clone_size: NA

cdr3_aa: CASSIAAVGNTIYF
cdr3_nt: TGTGCCAGTAGTATAGCGGCAGTAGGAAACACCATATATTTT
d_call: NA
v_call: TRBV19
j_call: TRBJ1-3
cdr3_length: 14
clone_size: NA

cdr3_aa: CSVGADYGYTF
cdr3_nt: TGCAGCGTGGGGGCTGACTATGGCTACACCTTC
d_call: NA
v_call: TRBV29-1
j_call: TRBJ1-2
cdr3_length: 11
clone_size: NA

cdr3_aa: CASRTGTGPTGQYF
cdr3_nt: TGCGCCAGCAGGACCGGGACAGGGCCAACCGGGCAGTACTTC
d_call: TRBD1
v_call: TRBV5-1
j_call: TRBJ2-7
cdr3_length: 14
clone_size: NA

cdr3_aa: CAISPGQGNTEAFF
cdr3_nt: TGTGCCATCAGTCCGGGACAGGGGAACACTGAAGCTTTCTTT
d_call: TRBD1
v_call: TRBV10-3
j_call: TRBJ1-1
cdr3_length: 14
clone_size: many

cdr3_aa: CATNSQDTTIYEQYF
cdr3_nt: TGTGCCACCAACTCACAGGACACCACAATATACGAGCAGTACTTC
d_call: NA
v_call: TRBV24-1
j_call: TRBJ2-7
cdr3_length: 15
clone_size: many

cdr3_aa: CSVDGGQGTDQHF
cdr3_nt: TGCAGCGTTGACGGGGGACAGGGGACAGACCAGCATTTT
d_call: TRBD1
v_call: TRBV29-1
j_call: TRBJ1-5
cdr3_length: 13
clone_size: NA

cdr3_aa: CASSLDKGRAYGYTF
cdr3_nt: TGTGCCAGCAGCTTAGATAAGGGAAGGGCCTATGGCTACACCTTC
d_call: NA
v_call: TRBV11-2
j_call: TRBJ1-2
cdr3_length: 15
clone_size: NA

cdr3_aa: CASSLALGRGRTEAFF
cdr3_nt: TGTGCCAGCAGTTTAGCGCTAGGCAGGGGGCGGACTGAAGCTTTCTTT
d_call: TRBD1
v_call: TRBV12-3/TRBV12-4
j_call: TRBJ1-1
cdr3_length: 16
clone_size: NA

cdr3_aa: CSARSHLLVLDEQYF
cdr3_nt: TGCAGTGCTAGGTCGCACCTACTAGTTCTCGACGAGCAGTACTTC
d_call: NA
v_call: TRBV20-1
j_call: TRBJ2-7
cdr3_length: 15
clone_size: NA

cdr3_aa: CASSAASQGGETQYF
cdr3_nt: TGTGCCAGCAGTGCCGCTAGTCAGGGGGGAGAGACCCAGTACTTC
d_call: NA
v_call: TRBV2
j_call: TRBJ2-5
cdr3_length: 15
clone_size: NA

cdr3_aa: CASLNRGNEKLFF
cdr3_nt: TGTGCCAGCCTAAACAGGGGGAATGAAAAACTGTTTTTT
d_call: TRBD1
v_call: TRBV6-5
j_call: TRBJ1-4
cdr3_length: 13
clone_size: NA

cdr3_aa: CASSDRPGVAPGYTF
cdr3_nt: TGTGCCAGCAGTGACCGGCCAGGGGTGGCGCCTGGCTACACCTTC
d_call: NA
v_call: TRBV25-1
j_call: TRBJ1-2
cdr3_length: 15
clone_size: NA

cdr3_aa: CSARQQGQGNEKLFF
cdr3_nt: TGCAGTGCTAGGCAGCAGGGACAGGGTAATGAAAAACTGTTTTTT
d_call: TRBD1
v_call: TRBV20-1
j_call: TRBJ1-4
cdr3_length: 15
clone_size: NA

cdr3_aa: CASSRGQGFGGYTF
cdr3_nt: TGTGCCAGCAGCCGGGGACAGGGCTTCGGTGGCTACACCTTC
d_call: TRBD1
v_call: TRBV14
j_call: TRBJ1-2
cdr3_length: 14
clone_size: many

cdr3_aa: CASSAMRDEQYF
cdr3_nt: TGTGCCAGCAGTGCCATGAGGGACGAGCAGTACTTC
d_call: NA
v_call: TRBV25-1
j_call: TRBJ2-7
cdr3_length: 12
clone_size: NA

cdr3_aa: CATSSGQGSETQYF
cdr3_nt: TGTGCCACCAGCAGTGGACAGGGAAGCGAGACCCAGTACTTC
d_call: TRBD1
v_call: TRBV15
j_call: TRBJ2-5
cdr3_length: 14
clone_size: NA

cdr3_aa: CSARDGGHDSYEQYF
cdr3_nt: TGCAGTGCTAGAGATGGGGGACATGACTCCTACGAGCAGTACTTC
d_call: NA
v_call: TRBV20-1
j_call: TRBJ2-7
cdr3_length: 15
clone_size: NA

cdr3_aa: CASSYPSSGTQGRETQYF
cdr3_nt: TGTGCCAGCAGTTACCCATCGTCCGGGACTCAGGGCCGGGAGACCCAGTACTTC
d_call: NA
v_call: TRBV6-5
j_call: TRBJ2-5
cdr3_length: 18
clone_size: NA

cdr3_aa: CASTSEGALGYTF
cdr3_nt: TGTGCCAGCACCTCGGAGGGGGCATTGGGCTACACCTTC
d_call: TRBD1
v_call: TRBV11-3
j_call: TRBJ1-2
cdr3_length: 13
clone_size: many

cdr3_aa: CSVRDGGAREEQYF
cdr3_nt: TGCAGCGTTAGGGACGGCGGGGCGAGGGAGGAGCAGTACTTC
d_call: NA
v_call: TRBV29-1
j_call: TRBJ2-7
cdr3_length: 14
clone_size: NA

cdr3_aa: CSAWDRGYEQYF
cdr3_nt: TGCAGTGCCTGGGACAGGGGTTACGAGCAGTACTTC
d_call: TRBD1
v_call: TRBV20-1
j_call: TRBJ2-7
cdr3_length: 12
clone_size: many

cdr3_aa: CASSETRGAQNQPQHF
cdr3_nt: TGTGCCAGCAGTGAAACGAGGGGGGCGCAGAATCAGCCCCAGCATTTT
d_call: NA
v_call: TRBV12-3/TRBV12-4
j_call: TRBJ1-5
cdr3_length: 16
clone_size: few

cdr3_aa: CASSYSSPGWYEQYF
cdr3_nt: TGTGCCAGCAGTTACTCCTCCCCAGGGTGGTACGAGCAGTACTTC
d_call: NA
v_call: TRBV6-5
j_call: TRBJ2-7
cdr3_length: 15
clone_size: NA

cdr3_aa: CASSALTSGIYEQYF
cdr3_nt: TGTGCCAGCAGTGCACTGACTAGCGGGATTTACGAGCAGTACTTC
d_call: TRBD2
v_call: TRBV2
j_call: TRBJ2-7
cdr3_length: 15
clone_size: NA

cdr3_aa: CSASSGDKETQYF
cdr3_nt: TGCAGTGCTTCCAGCGGGGACAAAGAGACCCAGTACTTC
d_call: NA
v_call: TRBV20-1
j_call: TRBJ2-5
cdr3_length: 13
clone_size: NA

cdr3_aa: CSRDQWADTEAFF
cdr3_nt: TGCAGCAGAGATCAATGGGCAGACACTGAAGCTTTCTTT
d_call: NA
v_call: TRBV29-1
j_call: TRBJ1-1
cdr3_length: 13
clone_size: NA

cdr3_aa: CASSYSGQYTEAFF
cdr3_nt: TGTGCCAGCAGTTACTCAGGCCAGTACACTGAAGCTTTCTTT
d_call: NA
v_call: TRBV6-5
j_call: TRBJ1-1
cdr3_length: 14
clone_size: NA

cdr3_aa: CASSPDRPNTEAFF
cdr3_nt: TGTGCCAGCAGTCCGGACAGGCCGAACACTGAAGCTTTCTTT
d_call: TRBD1
v_call: TRBV7-8
j_call: TRBJ1-1
cdr3_length: 14
clone_size: NA

cdr3_aa: CASTGLANNTGELFF
cdr3_nt: TGTGCCAGCACGGGACTAGCGAACAACACCGGGGAGCTGTTTTTT
d_call: TRBD2
v_call: TRBV2
j_call: TRBJ2-2
cdr3_length: 15
clone_size: NA

cdr3_aa: CASSTGTRGTGELFF
cdr3_nt: TGTGCCAGCAGTACCGGGACTAGAGGCACCGGGGAGCTGTTTTTT
d_call: TRBD2
v_call: TRBV2
j_call: TRBJ2-2
cdr3_length: 15
clone_size: NA

cdr3_aa: CSARWGQNYGYTF
cdr3_nt: TGCAGTGCTCGCTGGGGGCAGAACTATGGCTACACCTTC
d_call: NA
v_call: TRBV20-1
j_call: TRBJ1-2
cdr3_length: 13
clone_size: few

cdr3_aa: CATALKTASNQPQHF
cdr3_nt: TGTGCCACCGCGTTAAAGACAGCTAGCAATCAGCCCCAGCATTTT
d_call: NA
v_call: TRBV2
j_call: TRBJ1-5
cdr3_length: 15
clone_size: NA

cdr3_aa: CASSLDGVSDEAFF
cdr3_nt: TGTGCCAGCAGCTTAGATGGGGTGTCAGATGAAGCTTTCTTT
d_call: NA
v_call: TRBV7-9
j_call: TRBJ1-1
cdr3_length: 14
clone_size: few

cdr3_aa: CASSEGTGVWSEKLFF
cdr3_nt: TGTGCCAGCAGCGAAGGGACAGGGGTATGGAGTGAAAAACTGTTTTTT
d_call: TRBD1
v_call: TRBV3-1
j_call: TRBJ1-4
cdr3_length: 16
clone_size: NA

cdr3_aa: CSVGDPLTGELFF
cdr3_nt: TGCAGTGTGGGCGACCCACTCACCGGGGAGCTGTTTTTT
d_call: NA
v_call: TRBV20-1
j_call: TRBJ2-2
cdr3_length: 13
clone_size: NA

cdr3_aa: CASSDRIYGYTF
cdr3_nt: TGTGCCAGCAGTGACAGGATCTATGGCTACACCTTC
d_call: NA
v_call: TRBV25-1
j_call: TRBJ1-2
cdr3_length: 12
clone_size: NA

cdr3_aa: CASSPRTGLDLLYEQYF
cdr3_nt: TGTGCCAGCAGCCCCCGGACAGGGTTGGACTTACTCTACGAGCAGTACTTC
d_call: TRBD1
v_call: TRBV7-9
j_call: TRBJ2-7
cdr3_length: 17
clone_size: NA

cdr3_aa: CASSAGSCFF
cdr3_nt: NA
d_call: NA
v_call: TRBV2
j_call: TRBJ2-2
cdr3_length: 10
clone_size: NA

cdr3_aa: CASSQIPTSPEGYTF
cdr3_nt: TGTGCCAGCAGCCAAATCCCCACATCCCCCGAGGGCTACACCTTC
d_call: NA
v_call: TRBV11-2
j_call: TRBJ1-2
cdr3_length: 15
clone_size: NA

cdr3_aa: CATSGQVSGYTF
cdr3_nt: TGTGCCACCTCGGGACAGGTCTCTGGCTACACCTTC
d_call: TRBD1
v_call: TRBV19
j_call: TRBJ1-2
cdr3_length: 12
clone_size: many

cdr3_aa: CSSSPRTGNINTEAFF
cdr3_nt: TGTTCCAGCAGCCCTCGGACAGGGAATATTAACACTGAAGCTTTCTTT
d_call: TRBD1
v_call: TRBV7-8
j_call: TRBJ1-1
cdr3_length: 16
clone_size: once

cdr3_aa: CASSTDMRDEKLFF
cdr3_nt: TGTGCCAGCAGCACGGACATGCGTGATGAAAAACTGTTTTTT
d_call: NA
v_call: TRBV5-6
j_call: TRBJ1-4
cdr3_length: 14
clone_size: NA